The 19 T cell receptor beta chains below were found in one sample sequenced in a study of human T cells and chemical hapten exposure. TCRdb redid the calling of the RACE reads with MiXCR, one entry per CDR3 protein. The sample records 35,000 or so distinct CDR3 sequences, 9% to 12% being singletons. Described time point: pre-sensitization, week 0. As for treatment: therapeutic diphenylcyclopropenone sensitization with weekly scalp DPC. Before extraction, the whole blood was not fractionated, and total RNA was taken from it. This specimen consisted of whole blood, obtained in connection with sensitization to the hapten diphenylcyclopropenone (DPC). These receptor sequences come from a man aged 45-65 years with alopecia areata. Some clones in this sample may be carry-over from other donors' samples.

This clonotype was recorded a few times. This rearrangement joins TRBV7-2 to TRBJ2-1; perhaps TRBD2 as D (6 bases). This CDR3 contains 12 residues. V dropped 1 base and J dropped 10 bases, with 8 bases sitting between them. The germline gives CDR1 SGHTA, CDR2 FQGNSA. The DNA for the CDR3 is TGTGCCAGCAGCTTAGTTCTAGCGGAGCAGTTCTTC. Its protein product is CASSLVLAEQFF.

In its sample, this clonotype was seen many times. The rearrangement links TRBV6-5 to TRBJ2-7; D not certain. Per the germline V gene, CDR1 is MNHEY and CDR2 is SVGAGI. Deletions cut 2 bases from V and 0 bases from J, with 5 bases between. This CDR3 contains 13 residues. CDR3 loop: CASSYRSSYEQYF. DNA of the CDR3: TGTGCCAGCAGTTACCGGAGCTCCTACGAGCAGTACTTC.

The V and J genes are TRBV5-1 and TRBJ2-1; no firm D call. The CDR3 covers 11 residues. Deletions cut 5 bases from V and 7 bases from J, with 7 bases between. Germline CDR1 and CDR2: SGHRS and YFSETQ. CDR3 loop: CASSSRNEQFF. CDR3 nucleotide sequence: TGCGCCAGCAGTTCACGGAATGAGCAGTTCTTC.

Ten or more counts support this clonotype. V is TRBV20-1 and J is TRBJ1-5; a weak D match, TRBD1 (6 bases). Trimming cost V 3 bases and J 7 bases, with 13 bases left between them. Germline CDR1 reads DFQATT; CDR2 reads SNEGSKA (reference sequence). The CDR3 runs 13 residues. The CDR3 DNA sequence: TGCAGTGCTAGTAGAACAGGGAGACAGCCCCAGCATTTT. It encodes CSASRTGRQPQHF.

In this sample, this clonotype turned up many times. The chain recombines TRBV27 with TRBJ2-7; D is ambiguous. CDR1 MNHEY and CDR2 SMNVEV come from the germline V gene (reference sequence). The CDR3 extends over 14 amino acids. V was clipped by 3 bases and J by 2 bases, with 11 bases between them. The chain's CDR3 is CASSLGTPPYEQYF. The CDR3 coding sequence is TGTGCCAGCAGTTTGGGAACTCCTCCCTACGAGCAGTACTTC.

This clonotype has just a few counts. V and J are TRBV4-2 and TRBJ2-7, with 12 nucleotides matching TRBD2. The CDR3 consists of 15 residues. V shed 0 bases and J 7 bases; nucleotides not matched to a gene: 4. Germline assignment: CDR1 LGHNA and CDR2 YNFKEQ. DNA for the CDR3: TGTGCCAGCAGCCAAGATCGAGGGACTAGCGGGGAGCAGTACTTC. Protein product: CASSQDRGTSGEQYF.

V and J are TRBV2 and TRBJ2-1, with 7 nucleotides matching TRBD1. The CDR3 has 15 amino acids. The germline V gene has CDR1 SNHLY and CDR2 FYNNEI. The V gene end was trimmed by 4 bases and the J gene end by 6 bases; junction bases not matched to a gene: 9. DNA for the CDR3: TGTGCCAGCAGTGGATGGACAGGTGTCTCCAATGAGCAGTTCTTC. Residues: CASSGWTGVSNEQFF.

In regard to this clonotype: A much more abundant neighbour one base away suggests this may be a read error. The rearrangement uses TRBV29-1 and TRBJ2-3; D possibly corresponds to TRBD1 (5 bases). The length of the CDR3 is 11 residues. Germline V lookup: CDR1 SQVTM, CDR2 ANQGSEA. Trimming stripped 3 bases from V and 8 bases from J, with 9 bases between. This CDR3 reads CSVEGQTTQYF. In DNA form, the CDR3 reads TGCAGCGTTGAGGGGCAGACTACGCAGTATTTT.

The chain is built from TRBV7-9 and TRBJ1-1; the match to TRBD1 covers 9 bases. The V and J ends lost 1 base and 6 bases, in that order; junction bases with no gene match: 9. There are 16 residues in the CDR3. CDR1 and CDR2 (germline): SEHNR, FQNEAQ (reference sequence). The CDR3 DNA reads as TGTGCCAGCAGCTTAGGACAGGGGGTCTTCACCGCTGAAGCTTTCTTT. Translating it yields CASSLGQGVFTAEAFF.

In this sample, this clonotype turned up many times. The rearrangement joins TRBV25-1 to TRBJ2-7; 8 nucleotides match TRBD2. CDR3 length: 14 residues. CDR1 and CDR2 from the germline V gene are MGHDK and SYGVNS. The V gene end was trimmed by 2 bases and the J gene end by 6 bases; junction bases not matched to a gene: 6. This CDR3 is CASSEPGLATEQYF. The CDR3 DNA reads as TGTGCCAGCAGTGAACCCGGACTAGCCACCGAGCAGTACTTC.

This clonotype was recorded many times. The V gene is TRBV24-1, the J gene TRBJ1-2; no reliable D call. V dropped 4 bases and J dropped 8 bases, with 16 bases sitting between them. Germline-derived CDR1 and CDR2 are KGHDR and SFDVKD. The CDR3 totals 14 residues. CDR3 sequence (DNA): TGTGCCACCAGTGACTGGCGACGTGGAGGAGGCTACACCTTC. Protein product: CATSDWRRGGGYTF.

This clonotype appeared many times. Written as DNA, the CDR3 is TGTGCCATCAGTGGGGGACAGGGCCTGGAGACCCAGTACTTC. It yields the protein CAISGGQGLETQYF. The genes are TRBV10-3 and TRBJ2-5; TRBD1 agrees at 9 bases. Losses at the gene ends were 4 bases for V and 5 bases for J; bases not matched to a gene: 5. CDR3 length: 14 amino acids. CDR1 is ENHRY and CDR2 is SYGVKD in the germline V gene.

This clonotype was seen ten or more times. The V call is TRBV28, the J call TRBJ2-7; the match to TRBD1 covers 7 bases. The germline V gene encodes CDR1 MDHEN and CDR2 SYDVKM. The CDR3 is 14 residues long. V was clipped by 5 bases and J by 7 bases; unmatched bases: 11. The CDR3 DNA reads as TGTGCCAGCAGTCTCCGGGACAGCGATCTGGAGCAGTACTTC. It yields the protein CASSLRDSDLEQYF.

This clonotype showed up just a few times. The chain has TRBV28 and TRBJ1-1; D perhaps matches TRBD1 (5 bases). Germline loops: CDR1 MDHEN, CDR2 SYDVKM. The CDR3 has 13 amino acids. Trimming took 6 bases from V and 0 from J, leaving 8 bases between them. CDR3 sequence reads: CASRGTVNTEAFF. In nucleotides, the CDR3 is TGTGCCAGCAGAGGGACGGTGAACACTGAAGCTTTCTTT.

The V gene is TRBV29-1, the J gene TRBJ2-1, with 7 bases that match TRBD2. The CDR3 consists of 15 residues. V shed 6 bases, J shed 4 bases, and the junction held 12 bases outside the gene matches. Germline V gene data show CDR1 as SQVTM and CDR2 as ANQGSEA. In nucleotides, the CDR3 is TGCAGCGTGTACGACCTGAGGACTAGTTACAATGAGCAGTTCTTC. Its protein is CSVYDLRTSYNEQFF.

This clonotype was seen only a few times. The chain links TRBV6-1 to TRBJ1-2; 7 bases line up with TRBD1. Trimming removed 10 bases from V and 4 bases from J; junction bases left unmatched: 12. The CDR3 runs 14 residues. In germline, CDR1 is MNHNS, CDR2 SASEGT. The CDR3 DNA follows: TGTGCCACCAGAGAATCGGACAGGCGCTATGGCTACACCTTC. Its protein product is CATRESDRRYGYTF.

The chain couples TRBV28 to TRBJ2-2; D gene unclear. Trimming stripped 1 base from V and 7 bases from J, with 7 bases between. The CDR3 length is 13 residues. The germline V gene has CDR1 MDHEN and CDR2 SYDVKM. CDR3 in DNA: TGTGCCAGCAGTTTATTTTCGGGCGGGGAGCTGTTTTTT. Translated: CASSLFSGGELFF.

The gene calls are TRBV20-1 and TRBJ2-1; 7 bases map to TRBD2. The CDR3 covers 15 residues. V gave up 6 bases and J gave up 1 base; unmatched junction bases: 9. Germline CDR1 is DFQATT and CDR2 is SNEGSKA (reference sequence). This CDR3 is CSADKTGGSYNEQFF. The CDR3 DNA sequence: TGCAGTGCGGATAAAACGGGAGGTTCCTACAATGAGCAGTTCTTC.

This clonotype has a handful of counts. This chain uses TRBV29-1 with TRBJ2-7; TRBD1 is a possible D gene (5 bases). The CDR3 has 12 amino acids. V lost 4 bases to trimming and J lost 0 bases, with 7 bases between them. The germline V gene encodes CDR1 SQVTM and CDR2 ANQGSEA. Here the CDR3 reads CSVGGSSYEQYF. The CDR3 nucleotides read TGCAGCGTTGGGGGCAGCTCCTACGAGCAGTACTTC.